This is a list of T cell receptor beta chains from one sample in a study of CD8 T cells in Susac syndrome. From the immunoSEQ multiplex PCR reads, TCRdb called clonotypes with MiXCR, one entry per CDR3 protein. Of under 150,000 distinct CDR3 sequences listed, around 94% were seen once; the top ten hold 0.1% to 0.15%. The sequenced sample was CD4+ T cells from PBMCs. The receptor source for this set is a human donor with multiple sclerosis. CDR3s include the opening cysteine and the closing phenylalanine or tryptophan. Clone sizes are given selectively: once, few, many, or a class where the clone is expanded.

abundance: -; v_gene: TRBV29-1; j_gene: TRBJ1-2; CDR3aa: CSVQLANYGYTF
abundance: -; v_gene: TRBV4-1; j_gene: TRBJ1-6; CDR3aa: CASSQTGGRYNSPLHF
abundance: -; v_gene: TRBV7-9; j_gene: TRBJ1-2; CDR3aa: CASSSSQASYGYTF
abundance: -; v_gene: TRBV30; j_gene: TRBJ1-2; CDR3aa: CAFLARGNYGYTF
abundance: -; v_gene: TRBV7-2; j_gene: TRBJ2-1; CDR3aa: CASSFSSAGGGEQFF
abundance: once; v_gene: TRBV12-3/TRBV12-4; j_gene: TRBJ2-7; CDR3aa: CASSPTHPIDEQYF
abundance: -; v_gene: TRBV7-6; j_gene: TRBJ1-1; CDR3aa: CASSREQGANTEAFF
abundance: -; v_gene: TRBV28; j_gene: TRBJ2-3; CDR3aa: CATSVTWRESDTQYF
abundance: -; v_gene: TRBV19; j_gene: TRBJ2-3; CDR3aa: CASSSSGRDTDTQYF
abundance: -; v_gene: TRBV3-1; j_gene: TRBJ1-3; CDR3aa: CASSHDRVGNTIYF
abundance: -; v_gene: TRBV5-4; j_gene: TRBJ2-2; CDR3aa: CASSLGAAGGSGELFF
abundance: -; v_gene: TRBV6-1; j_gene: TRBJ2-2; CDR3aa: CASSRRGRVNTGELFF
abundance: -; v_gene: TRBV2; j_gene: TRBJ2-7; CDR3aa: CASVLDDGSYEQYF
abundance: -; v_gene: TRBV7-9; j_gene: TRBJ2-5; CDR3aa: CASSPTGGAGETQYF
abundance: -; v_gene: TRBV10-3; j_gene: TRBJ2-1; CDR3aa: CAISALEGEQFF
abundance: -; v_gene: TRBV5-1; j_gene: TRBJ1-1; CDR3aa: CASSRGANTEAFF
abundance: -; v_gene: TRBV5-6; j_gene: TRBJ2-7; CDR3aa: CASSLWTPGSEQYF
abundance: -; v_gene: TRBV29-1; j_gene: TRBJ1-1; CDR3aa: CSVGGTWGDTEAFF
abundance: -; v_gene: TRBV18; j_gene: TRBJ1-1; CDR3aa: CASSPGDRGFVSEAFF
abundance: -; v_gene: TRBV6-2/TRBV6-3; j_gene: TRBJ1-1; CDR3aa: CASNQGWAEAFF
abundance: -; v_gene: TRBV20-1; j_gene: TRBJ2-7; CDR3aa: CSARDIRGEPGYEQYF
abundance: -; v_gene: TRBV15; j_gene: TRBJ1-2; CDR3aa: CATSRDRGRGRDYGYTF
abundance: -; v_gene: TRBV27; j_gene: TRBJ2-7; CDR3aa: CASSLGTGISPYEQYF
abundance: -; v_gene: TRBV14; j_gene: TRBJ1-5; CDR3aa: CASSQDGLNQPQHF
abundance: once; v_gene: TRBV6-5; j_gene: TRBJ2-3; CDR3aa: CASSYSYRQDTDTQYF
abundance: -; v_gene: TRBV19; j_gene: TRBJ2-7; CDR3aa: CASSSLLSGGYHEQYF
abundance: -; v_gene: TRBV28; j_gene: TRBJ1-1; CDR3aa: CASRIQGVTEAFF
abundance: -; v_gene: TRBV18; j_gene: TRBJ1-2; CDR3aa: CASSPGQEGYGYTF
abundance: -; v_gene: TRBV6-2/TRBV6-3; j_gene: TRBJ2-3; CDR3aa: CASSYRLASQYF
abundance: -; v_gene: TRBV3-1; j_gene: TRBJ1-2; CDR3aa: CASSLYGSQANYGYTF